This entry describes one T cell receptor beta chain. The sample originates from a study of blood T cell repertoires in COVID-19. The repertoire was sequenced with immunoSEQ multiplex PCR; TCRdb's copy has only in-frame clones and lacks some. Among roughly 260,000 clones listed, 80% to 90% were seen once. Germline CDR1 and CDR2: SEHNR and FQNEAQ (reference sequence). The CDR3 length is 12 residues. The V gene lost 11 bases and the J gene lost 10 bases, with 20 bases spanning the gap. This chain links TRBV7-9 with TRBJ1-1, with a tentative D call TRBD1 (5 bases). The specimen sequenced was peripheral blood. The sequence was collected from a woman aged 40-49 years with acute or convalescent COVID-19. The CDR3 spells CASSSELGGAFF. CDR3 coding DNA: TGTGCCTCTAGCTCAGAATTGGGGGGAGCTTTCTTT.